This TCR beta chain was obtained from a study of CD4+ T cells in melanoma. Findings and caveats of the study: Diverse differentiation states were reported for melanoma neoantigen-specific CD4+ T cells. CD8+ T cell, macrophage and B cell function reportedly correlated with neoantigen-specific CD4+ T cells.

This table comes from immunoSEQ multiplex PCR, and its TCRdb copy is limited to in-frame clones, with some not included. The sample yields more than 90,000 clones, around 93% seen once. Trimming at V came to 6 bases and at J to 1 base, leaving 4 bases not matched to a gene. Germline V gene sequence: CDR1 SGHRS, CDR2 YFSETQ. The CDR3 loop spans 14 amino acids. As for this clone: Its specificity is unknown.

Sample: peripheral blood. The receptor was derived from a human donor with melanoma. This chain connects TRBV5-1 to TRBJ2-3; 8 positions match TRBD2. CDR3 DNA sequence: TGCGCCAGCACCCTTAGCGGGGGCACAGATACGCAGTATTTT. This sequence encodes CASTLSGGTDTQYF.